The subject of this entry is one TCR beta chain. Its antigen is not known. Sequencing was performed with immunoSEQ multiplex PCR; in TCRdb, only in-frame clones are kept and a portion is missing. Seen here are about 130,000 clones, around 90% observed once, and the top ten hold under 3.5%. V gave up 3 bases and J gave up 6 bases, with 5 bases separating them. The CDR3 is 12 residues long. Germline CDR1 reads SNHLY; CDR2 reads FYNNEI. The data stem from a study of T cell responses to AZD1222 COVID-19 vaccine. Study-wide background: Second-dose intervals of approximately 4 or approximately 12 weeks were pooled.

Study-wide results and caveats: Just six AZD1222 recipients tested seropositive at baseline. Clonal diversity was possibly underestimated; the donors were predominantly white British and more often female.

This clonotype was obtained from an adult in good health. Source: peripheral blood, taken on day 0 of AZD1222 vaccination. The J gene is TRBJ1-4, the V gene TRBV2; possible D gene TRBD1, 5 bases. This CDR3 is CASSDRDEKLFF. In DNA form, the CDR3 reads TGTGCCAGCAGTGACAGGGATGAAAAACTGTTTTTT.